The 28 T cell receptor beta chains below were found in one sample sequenced in a study of T cells in localized non-small cell lung cancer (dated by TCRdb to 2020 to 2021). Library construction relied on the immunoSEQ multiplex PCR assay. Here the immuneACCESS table is served through TCRdb, limited to in-frame sequences with V and J called. Missing clones are a known gap in these copies; in checked studies unresolved V genes cover under half, and the rest lacks a known reason. The sample contains over 3,000 clones, around 24% of them found a single time. Jointly, the top ten make up about a fifth of the sample. The material was lung tumor tissue, obtained before any cancer treatment. The receptor source for this set is a man aged 40-75 years with stage II squamous cell lung carcinoma.

The chain uses TRBV5-1 and TRBJ2-1; D may match TRBD1 or TRBD2 (6 bases each). The CDR3 totals 15 residues. V gave up 0 bases and J gave up 8 bases, with 15 bases separating them. Germline CDR1 SGHRS, CDR2 YFSETQ. CDR3 DNA: TGCGCCAGCAGCTTGGTTCCGGGGGCTGGGGATGAGCAGTTCTTC. Translation: CASSLVPGAGDEQFF. Full variable domain (remainder filled in from reference TRBV5-1 and TRBJ2-1): KAGVTQTPRYLIKTRGQQVTLSCSPISGHRSVSWYQQTPGQGLQFLFEYFSETQRNKGNFPGRFSGRQFSNSRSEMNVSTLELGDSALYLCASSLVPGAGDEQFFGPGTRLTVL.

This clone showed up just once. This chain uses TRBV19 with TRBJ1-2, with a weak D call TRBD1 (5 bases). This CDR3 has 14 residues. Trimming removed 6 bases at V and 7 bases at J, with 18 bases between. Germline CDR1 LNHDA, CDR2 SQIVND (reference sequence). CDR3 sequence reads: CASSPLQGEGGYTF. The CDR3 DNA reads TGTGCCAGTAGCCCACTCCAGGGAGAGGGTGGCTACACCTTC.

The V and J genes are TRBV29-1 and TRBJ2-5, with 12 bases that match TRBD1. V dropped 6 bases and J dropped 2; count of bases not matched to a gene: 4. The germline gives CDR1 SQVTM, CDR2 ANQGSEA. The CDR3 extends over 14 amino acids. The DNA for the CDR3 is TGCAGCGTACGGGACAGGGGGCAGCAAGAGACCCAGTACTTC. This gives the protein CSVRDRGQQETQYF.

This clone is judged medium-sized. The chain employs TRBV6-8 and TRBJ1-1; D gene uncertain. CDR1 MNHGY and CDR2 SAAAGT come from the germline V gene. The V and J ends lost 5 bases and 8 bases respectively, with 15 bases between them. The CDR3 has 13 amino acids. The CDR3 nucleotides read TGTGCCAGCAGTCCCCGTGAGAGGGTGGAAGCTTTCTTT. This codes for CASSPRERVEAFF.

CDR3 nucleotides: TGTGCCAGCAGCGTAGCGGGACAGCGTCCCTCCTACAATGAGCAGTTCTTC. Its protein product is CASSVAGQRPSYNEQFF. This chain joins TRBV9 and TRBJ2-1; 7 bases align to TRBD1. CDR3 length equals 17 residues. Germline V gene sequence: CDR1 SGDLS, CDR2 YYNGEE. Trimming cost V 0 bases and J 0 bases; bases outside gene matches: 6. The full variable domain, its missing parts supplied by reference TRBV9 and TRBJ2-1, is DSGVTQTPKHLITATGQRVTLRCSPRSGDLSVYWYQQSLDQGLQFLIQYYNGEERAKGNILERFSAQQFPDLHSELNLSSLELGDSALYFCASSVAGQRPSYNEQFFGPGTRLTVL.

Sample share makes this clone medium-sized (0.01 to 0.1%). This chain uses TRBV6-8 with TRBJ1-5; unclear D gene. Trimming shortened V by 3 bases and J by 4 bases, and 19 bases separated the two germline ends. Germline V gene lookup returns CDR1 MNHGY and CDR2 SAAAGT. The CDR3 length is 17 residues. CDR3 region: CASSYILISQRNQPQHF. CDR3 in DNA: TGTGCCAGCAGTTATATCCTCATATCGCAGAGAAATCAGCCCCAGCATTTT.

The rearrangement uses TRBV7-5 and TRBJ1-2. TRBV7-5 is classified as a pseudogene. The CDR3 consists of 14 residues. For the CDR3, the DNA is TGTGCCAGCAGCTTATTCGGGTCGGCACAAGGCTACACCTTC. This encodes CASSLFGSAQGYTF.

This clone was recorded at least ten times. This chain links TRBV23-1 with TRBJ2-3, with 8 nucleotides matching TRBD2. TRBV23-1 is classed as an ORF, of uncertain function. The CDR3 is 16 amino acids. The trim removed 6 bases at V and 7 bases at J, leaving 15 bases unmatched. The CDR3 DNA is TGCGCCAGCAGCCAAGCGGCCGGGGGGGGCGCGTATACGCAGTATTTT. Amino acid sequence: CASSQAAGGGAYTQYF.

This clone was counted only a few times. The chain carries TRBV29-1 and TRBJ1-5; 9 nucleotides match TRBD1. CDR3 size: 13 residues. V shed 6 bases, J shed 2 bases, and the junction held 2 bases outside the gene matches. The germline V gene encodes CDR1 SQVTM and CDR2 ANQGSEA. The CDR3 region has the DNA TGCAGCGTCAGACAGGGGGGCAATCAGCCCCAGCATTTT. Amino acid sequence: CSVRQGGNQPQHF.

This clone came up a few times. The V and J genes are TRBV10-2 and TRBJ2-2, with D possibly matching TRBD1 (7 bases). The CDR3 is 13 amino acids. Germline loops: CDR1 WSHSY, CDR2 SAAADI. V shed 10 bases and J shed 6 bases, with 15 bases lying between them. CDR3 bases: TGCGCCACCCTCCCCAGGGGGGCCGGGGAGCTGTTTTTT. This translates into CATLPRGAGELFF.

The table lists this clone with many counts. This sequence joins TRBV6-8 and TRBJ2-7; TRBD1 matches 9 bases. V shed 6 bases, J shed 3 bases, and the junction held 9 bases outside the gene matches. This CDR3 contains 15 residues. The germline V gene has CDR1 MNHGY and CDR2 SAAAGT. The CDR3 DNA reads as TGTGCCAGCAGCGAACCGGGACAGGGCTACTACGAGCAGTACTTC. It codes for CASSEPGQGYYEQYF.

This clone was detected many times. This chain uses TRBV9 with TRBJ1-2; D perhaps matches TRBD1 (5 bases). CDR3 length: 15 residues. Germline CDR1 and CDR2: SGDLS and YYNGEE. The V gene lost 0 bases and the J gene lost 6 bases, with 15 bases spanning the gap. The CDR3 sequence: CASSVGRGRTDGYTF. In nucleotides, the CDR3 is TGTGCCAGCAGCGTAGGGAGGGGTCGGACGGATGGCTACACCTTC.

This chain joins TRBV28 and TRBJ2-7; TRBD1 matches 10 bases. Germline V gene sequence: CDR1 MDHEN, CDR2 SYDVKM. J gave up 3 bases and V 2 bases, and 7 bases lay outside the gene matches. CDR3 size: 16 residues. This chain's CDR3 is CASSLILGQGSYEQYF. CDR3 sequence (DNA): TGTGCCAGCAGTTTAATCTTGGGACAGGGGAGCTACGAGCAGTACTTC.

This clone rates as medium-sized. CDR3 loop: CASRKVGGYSNQPQHF. The CDR3 bases are TGTGCCAGCAGGAAGGTCGGGGGATATAGCAATCAGCCCCAGCATTTT. The rearrangement links TRBV6-8 to TRBJ1-5; perhaps TRBD1 as D (5 bases). Germline values: CDR1 MNHGY, CDR2 SAAAGT. CDR3 length: 16 amino acids. V gave up 6 bases and J gave up 0 bases, with 15 bases separating them.

J is TRBJ2-1 and V is TRBV9, with 7 bases aligning to TRBD1. Germline V gives CDR1 SGDLS, CDR2 YYNGEE. With 4 bases clipped from V and 4 bases from J, the junction kept 17 bases outside the gene matches. The CDR3 covers 18 residues. CDR3 DNA: TGTGCCAGCAGCCCTACGACAGGGCTACCCTCCAAATACAATGAGCAGTTCTTC. This sequence encodes CASSPTTGLPSKYNEQFF.

In this sample, this clone turned up a few times. This sequence joins TRBV7-6 and TRBJ2-5; D gene unclear. The CDR3 is made up of 16 amino acids. Between the trimmed V and J ends, which lost 0 bases and 1 base, there was a span of 12 bases. Germline loops: CDR1 SGHVS, CDR2 FNYEAQ. The CDR3 sequence: CASSLAPRTTQETQYF. The CDR3 bases are TGTGCCAGCAGCTTAGCGCCTCGAACGACCCAAGAGACCCAGTACTTC.

This clone was picked up a small number of times. This sequence joins TRBV6-8 and TRBJ2-1, with 8 bases lining up with TRBD2. Germline values: CDR1 MNHGY, CDR2 SAAAGT. Trimming at V came to 0 bases and at J to 6 bases, leaving 7 bases not matched to a gene. This CDR3 contains 16 residues. CDR3 amino acids: CASSYSRLALVNEQFF. The CDR3 nucleotides read TGTGCCAGCAGTTACTCAAGACTAGCGTTGGTCAATGAGCAGTTCTTC.

This clone came up a few times. The chain uses TRBV18 and TRBJ2-7; TRBD2 aligns across 7 bases. Trimming cost V 3 bases and J 10 bases; bases outside gene matches: 6. CDR1 and CDR2 from the germline V gene are KGHSH and LQKENI. CDR3 length equals 12 residues. The chain's CDR3 is CASSPPSGLQYF. CDR3 sequence (DNA): TGTGCCAGCTCACCCCCCTCGGGACTACAGTACTTC.

This clone was picked up a small number of times. This chain joins TRBV11-3 and TRBJ1-4; 10 bases are a match to TRBD1. The V segment lost 5 bases and the J segment 6 bases; nucleotides outside the gene matches: 18. The CDR3 length is 19 residues. CDR1 SGHNT and CDR2 YENEEA come from the germline V gene. CDR3 DNA: TGTGCCAGCAGCATACTGCGACAGGGGGCGTTATATAGGGATGAAAAACTGTTTTTT. Its protein product is CASSILRQGALYRDEKLFF. Full variable domain (remainder filled in from reference TRBV11-3 and TRBJ1-4): EAGVVQSPRYKIIEKKQPVAFWCNPISGHNTLYWYLQNLGQGPELLIRYENEEAVDDSQLPKDRFSAERLKGVDSTLKIQPAELGDSAVYLCASSILRQGALYRDEKLFFGSGTQLSVL.

This clone was counted only a few times. This sequence joins TRBV18 and TRBJ1-1; 10 nucleotides align to TRBD1. J gave up 3 bases and V 3 bases, and 4 bases lay outside the gene matches. CDR3 length: 15 amino acids. Per the germline V gene, CDR1 is KGHSH and CDR2 is LQKENI. The CDR3 sequence: CASSPRTGGDTEAFF. The CDR3 DNA is TGTGCCAGCTCACCGAGGACAGGGGGTGACACTGAAGCTTTCTTT.

In its sample, this clone was seen a few times. The chain employs TRBV29-1 and TRBJ1-1, with 7 bases aligning to TRBD1. V was clipped by 6 bases and J by 1 base; unmatched bases: 2. CDR1 and CDR2 (germline): SQVTM, ANQGSEA. The CDR3 spans 12 residues. The CDR3 nucleotides are TGCAGCGTGCACAGGGGGAACACTGAAGCTTTCTTT. It codes for CSVHRGNTEAFF.

The gene calls are TRBV11-3 and TRBJ1-2; a weak D match, TRBD1 (5 bases). The ends were cut back, 5 bases at V and 7 bases at J, with 17 bases in the middle. Germline V gene sequence: CDR1 SGHNT, CDR2 YENEEA. This CDR3 is 14 amino acids long. The CDR3 is CASSPGTALVGYTF. The CDR3 nucleotides are TGTGCCAGCAGCCCAGGGACGGCTTTGGTTGGCTACACCTTC.

This clone was observed a few times. The V gene is TRBV19, the J gene TRBJ1-5; TRBD1 aligns across 9 bases. CDR3 length: 15 amino acids. Germline V gene sequence: CDR1 LNHDA, CDR2 SQIVND (reference sequence). V shed 7 bases, J shed 3 bases, and the junction held 7 bases outside the gene matches. DNA of the CDR3: TGTGCCAGTACCCCGGACAGGGGAATCAATCAGCCCCAGCATTTT. It is translated as CASTPDRGINQPQHF.

V and J are TRBV19 and TRBJ1-1, with a weak D call TRBD1 (6 bases). Germline CDR1 LNHDA, CDR2 SQIVND (reference sequence). V shed 4 bases and J shed 6 bases, with 15 bases lying between them. The CDR3 extends over 14 amino acids. CDR3 DNA sequence: TGTGCCAGTAGTACAGACAGGTTATTCCCTGAAGCTTTCTTT. Translated, it gives CASSTDRLFPEAFF.

The chain uses TRBV6-8 and TRBJ1-2, with D perhaps TRBD1 (5 bases). The V gene lost 7 bases and the J gene lost 2 bases, with 23 bases spanning the gap. The CDR3 loop spans 17 amino acids. Germline V lookup: CDR1 MNHGY, CDR2 SAAAGT. The chain's CDR3 is CASKTGTASPRNYGYTF. In nucleotides, the CDR3 is TGTGCCAGCAAGACCGGGACGGCAAGCCCGAGGAACTATGGCTACACCTTC.

The chain couples TRBV9 to TRBJ2-7; 13 nucleotides match TRBD2. The germline gives CDR1 SGDLS, CDR2 YYNGEE. Germline trimming cut 9 bases from V and 0 bases from J; bases unmatched to any gene: 3. The CDR3 extends over 14 amino acids. The CDR3, as DNA: TGTGCCACCGGGACTAGCGGGGACTCCTACGAGCAGTACTTC. Translation: CATGTSGDSYEQYF.

This clone was observed once. The rearrangement links TRBV15 to TRBJ1-3; possibly TRBD1 for D (5 bases). Germline V gene lookup returns CDR1 LNHNV and CDR2 YYDKDF (reference sequence). The CDR3 loop spans 14 amino acids. Trimming cost V 5 bases and J 1 base, with 9 bases left between them. CDR3: CATSRKGSGNTIYF. In DNA, the CDR3 is TGTGCCACCAGCCGAAAGGGGTCTGGAAACACCATATATTTT.

The J gene is TRBJ2-2, the V gene TRBV28, with unresolved D. The length of the CDR3 is 13 residues. From germline, CDR1 is MDHEN and CDR2 SYDVKM. The V end was cut by 6 bases, the J end by 2 bases, with 7 bases between. Here the CDR3 reads CASRNRNTGELFF. CDR3 in DNA: TGTGCCAGCAGGAACAGAAACACCGGGGAGCTGTTTTTT. Drawing the rest from reference TRBV28 and TRBJ2-2, the complete variable domain is DVKVTQSSRYLVKRTGEKVFLECVQDMDHENMFWYRQDPGLGLRLIYFSYDVKMKEKGDIPEGYSVSREKKERFSLILESASTNQTSMYLCASRNRNTGELFFGEGSRLTVL.